This entry lists 9 T cell receptor beta chains sequenced from one sample in a study of response to subunit inactivated influenza vaccine. TCRdb reanalysed the RT-PCR reads using MiXCR and keeps one entry per CDR3 protein. The data hold 750,000 to 850,000 distinct CDR3 sequences, with about 18% observed a single time. The material was PBMCs from blood, obtained less than 6 days after vaccination. The receptors come from a man in his fifties or sixties who received an inactivated influenza vaccine.

The table lists this clonotype with many counts. V usage is TRBV6-5 and J usage is TRBJ2-3, with D perhaps matching TRBD1 or TRBD2 (6 bases each). CDR3 length: 14 amino acids. Between the trimmed V and J ends, which lost 6 bases and 6 bases, there was a span of 16 bases. CDR1 is MNHEY, CDR2 SVGAGI, per germline. The CDR3 protein is CASSLADRTDTQYF. The CDR3, as DNA: TGTGCCAGCAGCTTAGCGGACAGAACGGATACGCAGTATTTT.

To note about this clonotype: Given a much more abundant clone one base away, this may be a read error. The chain links TRBV28 to TRBJ2-5; D possibly corresponds to TRBD2 (6 bases). This CDR3 is built from 14 residues. Germline V gene sequence: CDR1 MDHEN, CDR2 SYDVKM. The germline V and J ends were trimmed by 2 bases and 4 bases, with 11 bases remaining between them. DNA of the CDR3: TGTGCCAGCAGTTTAGCGGGGAGGCCAGAGACCCAGTACTTC. Protein: CASSLAGRPETQYF.

V gene TRBV7-2 combines with J gene TRBJ2-3, with 10 positions matching TRBD2. The CDR3 sequence is 13 residues long. V lost 4 bases, J lost 10 bases, and 5 bases stayed unmatched. Germline V lookup: CDR1 SGHTA, CDR2 FQGNSA. The CDR3 DNA is TGTGCCAGCAGCTCTCTAGCGGGAGTTTCGCAGTATTTT. Amino acid sequence: CASSSLAGVSQYF. Full variable domain (rest looked up from reference TRBV7-2 and TRBJ2-3): GAGVSQSPSNKVTEKGKDVELRCDPISGHTALYWYRQSLGQGLEFLIYFQGNSAPDKSGLPSDRFSAERTGGSVSTLTIQRTQQEDSAVYLCASSSLAGVSQYFGPGTRLTVL.

This clonotype was recorded a few times. The CDR3 nucleotides read TGTGCCAGCAGCATCTCAGGGGACAATGAGCAGTTCTTC. Translated: CASSISGDNEQFF. The chain links TRBV7-9 to TRBJ2-1; D perhaps matches TRBD1 (6 bases). This CDR3 has 13 amino acids. V was shortened by 5 bases and J by 5 bases, with 10 bases between the two germline ends. The germline gives CDR1 SEHNR, CDR2 FQNEAQ (reference sequence).

This clonotype was observed a few times. This sequence joins TRBV10-3 and TRBJ2-2, with D possibly matching TRBD2 (6 bases). This CDR3 has 16 amino acids. Trimming took 2 bases from V and 1 from J, leaving 11 bases between them. Per the germline V gene, CDR1 is ENHRY and CDR2 is SYGVKD. The CDR3 here is CAISEPGTVNTGELFF. CDR3 sequence (DNA): TGTGCCATCAGTGAGCCGGGGACTGTGAACACCGGGGAGCTGTTTTTT.

Many counts were recorded for this clonotype. The chain joins TRBV5-1 to TRBJ2-1; 14 nucleotides match TRBD2. J was trimmed by 6 bases and V by 2 bases; bases with no gene match: 4. The V gene's germline CDR1 is SGHRS and CDR2 YFSETQ. This CDR3 comprises 16 residues. CDR3 nucleotide sequence: TGCGCCAGCAGCTTTTTCGGGACTAGCGGGAGCAATGAGCAGTTCTTC. This codes for CASSFFGTSGSNEQFF.

This clonotype was counted many times. The chain has TRBV7-2 and TRBJ2-1, with TRBD1 matching over 7 bases. Germline V lookup: CDR1 SGHTA, CDR2 FQGNSA. V dropped 3 bases and J dropped 3; count of bases not matched to a gene: 8. The CDR3 consists of 16 residues. The CDR3 DNA reads TGTGCCAGCAGCTTTTACAGGGGAAATTTCTACAATGAGCAGTTCTTC. Translated, it gives CASSFYRGNFYNEQFF. The full variable domain, in which reference TRBV7-2 and TRBJ2-1 provide the parts outside the CDR3, is GAGVSQSPSNKVTEKGKDVELRCDPISGHTALYWYRQSLGQGLEFLIYFQGNSAPDKSGLPSDRFSAERTGGSVSTLTIQRTQQEDSAVYLCASSFYRGNFYNEQFFGPGTRLTVL.

This clonotype was counted many times. The chain joins TRBV5-6 to TRBJ2-7; D gene ambiguous. V lost 0 bases and J 4 bases, leaving 8 bases between the germline ends. CDR3 length: 13 residues. From germline, CDR1 is SGHDT and CDR2 YYEEEE. CDR3 protein: CASSLASEYEQYF. CDR3 bases: TGTGCCAGCAGCTTGGCCAGCGAATACGAGCAGTACTTC. The full variable domain, completed using reference TRBV5-6 and TRBJ2-7, is DAGVTQSPTHLIKTRGQQVTLRCSPKSGHDTVSWYQQALGQGPQFIFQYYEEEERQRGNFPDRFSGHQFPNYSSELNVNALLLGDSALYLCASSLASEYEQYFGPGTRLTVT.

A few counts support this clonotype. This chain uses TRBV4-3 with TRBJ2-4; TRBD2 is a possible D gene (6 bases). V was shortened by 2 bases and J by 4 bases, with 18 bases between the two germline ends. This CDR3 spans 17 amino acids. Looked up from germline, CDR1 is LGHNA and CDR2 is YSLEER. CDR3 nucleotide sequence: TGCGCCAGCAGCCAAAGGTTGGGGGGAATAGGTAAAAACATTCAGTACTTC. It yields the protein CASSQRLGGIGKNIQYF.